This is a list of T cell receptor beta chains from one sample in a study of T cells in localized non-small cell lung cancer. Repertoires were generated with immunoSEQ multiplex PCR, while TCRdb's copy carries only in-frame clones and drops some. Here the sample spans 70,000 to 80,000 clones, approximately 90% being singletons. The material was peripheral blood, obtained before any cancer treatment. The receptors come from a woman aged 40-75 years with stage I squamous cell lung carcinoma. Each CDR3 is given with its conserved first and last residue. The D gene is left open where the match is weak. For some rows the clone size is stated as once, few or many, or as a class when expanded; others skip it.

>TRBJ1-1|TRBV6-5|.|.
TGTGCCAGCAGTTACTCTTCGGGGTATGAAGCTTTCTTT
CASSYSSGYEAFF
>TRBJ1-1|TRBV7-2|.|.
TGTGCCAGCAGCCAGGCCGACACTGAAGCTTTCTTT
CASSQADTEAFF
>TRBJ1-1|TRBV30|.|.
TGTGCCTGGAGTGCGGGGGCTAACACTGAAGCTTTCTTT
CAWSAGANTEAFF
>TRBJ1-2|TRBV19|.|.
TGTGCCAGTAGTAAAAAGTACGACTATGGCTACACCTTC
CASSKKYDYGYTF
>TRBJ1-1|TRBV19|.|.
TGTGCCAGTCAGAGGGGGGGGCTGAACACTGAAGCTTTCTTT
CASQRGGLNTEAFF
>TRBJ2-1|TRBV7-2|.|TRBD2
TGTGCCAGCAGCTTAGCACTAGCGTCGGCCTCTAAGCAGTTCTTC
CASSLALASASKQFF
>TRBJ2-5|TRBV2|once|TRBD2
TGTGCCAGCAGCAGAGCGGGGGGGTATGTGACCCAGTACTTC
CASSRAGGYVTQYF
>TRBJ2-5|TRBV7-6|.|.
TGTGCCAGCAGCTTAGGCTCTAGCGTGAAAGAGACCCAGTACTTC
CASSLGSSVKETQYF
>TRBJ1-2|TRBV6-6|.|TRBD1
TGTGCCAGCAGATCATGGGACAGCCCTAACTATGGCTACACCTTC
CASRSWDSPNYGYTF
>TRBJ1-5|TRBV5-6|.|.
TGTGCCAGCAGCAAACAACAGGGAATTAAGTATCAGCCCCAGCATTTT
CASSKQQGIKYQPQHF
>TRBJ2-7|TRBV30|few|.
TGTGCCTGGAGTGTAGGCGGGTACGAGCAGTACTTC
CAWSVGGYEQYF
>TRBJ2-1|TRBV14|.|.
TGTGCCAGCAGCCAAGAAGGAGCGATTCTGCGCAATGAGCAGTTCTTC
CASSQEGAILRNEQFF
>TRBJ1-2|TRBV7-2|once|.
TGTGCCAGCAGCTTGAACCCTGGGCCCTATGGCTACACCTTC
CASSLNPGPYGYTF
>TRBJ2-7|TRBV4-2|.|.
TGTGCCAGCAGCCAAGACCCCCTAGCCCTAAGCTCCTACGAGCAGTACTTC
CASSQDPLALSSYEQYF
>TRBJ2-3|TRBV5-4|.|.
TGTGCCAGCAGCTCTCAACGTTACACAGATACGCAGTATTTT
CASSSQRYTDTQYF
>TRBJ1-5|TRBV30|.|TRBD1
TGTGCCTGGGCCAGACAGGGCCGTCAGCCCCAGCATTTT
CAWARQGRQPQHF